This is a list of T cell receptor beta chains from one sample in a study of early T cells in non-severe SARS-CoV-2 infection. One entry per CDR3 protein results from TCRdb running MiXCR on the 5' RACE reads. The table shows 75,000 to 100,000 distinct CDR3 sequences, with more than 13% occurring only once. Sequenced input: whole blood. All receptors derive from an adult who was a healthcare worker with PCR-confirmed SARS-CoV-2 infection or an uninfected control (not recorded which). Each CDR3 is given with its conserved first and last residue. The order of the fields is clone size, CDR3 length, V gene, D gene, J gene, CDR3 protein, CDR3 DNA. A D gene is named only where the DNA matches it firmly. Size values are once, few and many counts, or a class for expanded clones, and some rows have none.

clone_size: .; cdr3_length: 14; v_call: TRBV9; d_call: .; j_call: TRBJ2-7; cdr3_aa: CASSVGGFSYEQYF; cdr3_nt: TGTGCCAGCAGCGTAGGAGGCTTCTCCTACGAGCAGTACTTC
clone_size: few; cdr3_length: 17; v_call: TRBV19; d_call: .; j_call: TRBJ1-5; cdr3_aa: CASSTRWGDSGNQPQHF; cdr3_nt: TGTGCCAGTAGTACAAGATGGGGGGATTCGGGCAATCAGCCCCAGCATTTT
clone_size: .; cdr3_length: 17; v_call: TRBV11-2; d_call: TRBD2; j_call: TRBJ2-2; cdr3_aa: CASSLIPGLALSGELFF; cdr3_nt: TGTGCCAGCAGCCTAATTCCGGGACTAGCGTTGTCCGGGGAGCTGTTTTTT
clone_size: few; cdr3_length: 17; v_call: TRBV20-1; d_call: TRBD2; j_call: TRBJ2-2; cdr3_aa: CSARDLAGVGDTGELFF; cdr3_nt: TGCAGTGCTAGAGATTTAGCGGGAGTGGGAGACACCGGGGAGCTGTTTTTT
clone_size: few; cdr3_length: 17; v_call: TRBV12-3/TRBV12-4; d_call: TRBD1; j_call: TRBJ1-2; cdr3_aa: CASSLFGTGGADYGYTF; cdr3_nt: TGTGCCAGCAGTTTATTCGGGACAGGGGGCGCGGACTATGGCTACACCTTC
clone_size: many; cdr3_length: 14; v_call: TRBV28; d_call: TRBD1; j_call: TRBJ1-1; cdr3_aa: CASSVGQGNTEAFF; cdr3_nt: TGTGCCAGCAGTGTGGGACAGGGGAACACTGAAGCTTTCTTT
clone_size: medium-sized; cdr3_length: 15; v_call: TRBV5-4; d_call: .; j_call: TRBJ2-3; cdr3_aa: CASSSDRALIDTQYF; cdr3_nt: TGTGCCAGCAGCTCTGACCGGGCCCTTATCGATACGCAGTATTTT
clone_size: .; cdr3_length: 19; v_call: TRBV5-1; d_call: .; j_call: TRBJ2-5; cdr3_aa: CASSFRRRNEGGGQETQYF; cdr3_nt: TGCGCCAGCAGCTTCAGGCGTAGGAATGAGGGAGGAGGTCAAGAGACCCAGTACTTC
clone_size: .; cdr3_length: 12; v_call: TRBV5-6; d_call: .; j_call: TRBJ2-3; cdr3_aa: CASSSDAGPQYF; cdr3_nt: TGTGCCAGCAGCTCTGACGCCGGGCCGCAGTATTTT
clone_size: .; cdr3_length: 14; v_call: TRBV27; d_call: TRBD1; j_call: TRBJ2-4; cdr3_aa: CASSRDREENIQYF; cdr3_nt: TGTGCCAGCAGTAGGGACAGGGAAGAAAACATTCAGTACTTC
clone_size: few; cdr3_length: 19; v_call: TRBV6-1; d_call: TRBD2; j_call: TRBJ2-3; cdr3_aa: CASSSDGLWGTGGTDTQYF; cdr3_nt: TGTGCCAGCAGTTCCGACGGGCTTTGGGGGACCGGGGGGACAGATACGCAGTATTTT
clone_size: .; cdr3_length: 15; v_call: TRBV9; d_call: .; j_call: TRBJ2-1; cdr3_aa: CASSAGDRSSYEQFF; cdr3_nt: TGTGCCAGCAGCGCAGGGGATCGGAGCAGTTATGAGCAGTTCTTC
clone_size: many; cdr3_length: 14; v_call: TRBV12-3/TRBV12-4; d_call: TRBD1; j_call: TRBJ2-5; cdr3_aa: CASSQGQDLETQYF; cdr3_nt: TGTGCCAGCAGTCAGGGACAGGACTTGGAGACCCAGTACTTC